This is a list of T cell receptor beta chains from one sample in a study of shared clonotypes between healthy human individuals. The assay was immunoSEQ multiplex PCR, and TCRdb's table has in-frame clones only and misses some. The sample lists over a million clones; approximately 76% were seen once. What was sequenced was memory CD4+ T cells sorted from blood. Receptors originate from a man between 18 and 35 years old in good health. Each CDR3 is given with its conserved first and last residue. A D gene is named only where the DNA matches it firmly. Rows give clone size only sometimes, using once, few, many, or a class for an expanded clone.

v_call	j_call	d_call	clone_size	cdr3_aa	cdr3_nt
TRBV7-6	TRBJ2-7	TRBD2	.	CASSLGLAGGSYEQYF	TGTGCCAGCAGCTTAGGACTAGCGGGGGGATCCTACGAGCAGTACTTC
TRBV5-5	TRBJ1-4	.	.	CASSLGWQKNEKLFF	TGTGCCAGCAGCTTGGGGTGGCAAAAGAATGAAAAACTGTTTTTT
TRBV7-2	TRBJ1-2	.	.	CASSLPGTAGGYTF	TGTGCCAGCAGCTTACCCGGGACGGCGGGGGGCTACACCTTC
TRBV4-3	TRBJ2-2	.	.	CASSQDRGANTGELFF	TGCGCCAGCAGCCAAGATAGAGGAGCGAACACCGGGGAGCTGTTTTTT
TRBV5-6	TRBJ2-2	TRBD1	.	CASSSEGTGSTGELFF	TGTGCCAGCAGCTCGGAGGGGACAGGGAGTACCGGGGAGCTGTTTTTT
TRBV18	TRBJ2-7	.	.	CASSPPTLSYEQYF	TGTGCCAGCTCCCCTCCGACACTCTCCTACGAGCAGTACTTC
TRBV5-8	TRBJ2-7	.	.	CASSRTDF	TGTGCCAGCTCACGGACAGACTTC
TRBV7-2	TRBJ2-7	.	.	CASTMTALYEQYF	TGTGCCAGCACCATGACAGCTTTGTACGAGCAGTACTTC
TRBV7-2	TRBJ2-5	.	.	CASSLEVQTQYF	TGTGCCAGCAGCTTAGAGGTCCAGACCCAGTACTTC
TRBV27	TRBJ1-2	.	.	CETRGAGGYTF	TGTGAGACGCGGGGGGCGGGCGGCTACACCTTC
TRBV2	TRBJ2-1	TRBD1	.	CATGGYNEQFF	TGTGCCACAGGGGGATACAATGAGCAGTTCTTC
TRBV27	TRBJ2-1	.	.	CASSTGTSGGQFF	TGTGCCAGCAGCACCGGGACTTCAGGGGGGCAGTTCTTC
TRBV6-5	TRBJ1-3	.	.	CASSYEGAGNTIYF	TGTGCCAGCAGTTACGAGGGGGCTGGAAACACCATATATTTT
TRBV27	TRBJ1-2	.	.	CASSPIRSNYGYTF	TGTGCCAGCAGTCCCATCAGGAGCAACTATGGCTACACCTTC
TRBV30	TRBJ1-5	.	.	CAWSADSQPQHF	TGTGCCTGGAGTGCGGATTCTCAGCCCCAGCATTTT
TRBV11-2	TRBJ2-1	.	.	CASSLGTPSNEQFF	TGTGCCAGCAGCTTAGGGACACCCTCCAATGAGCAGTTCTTC
TRBV9	TRBJ1-5	TRBD1	.	CASSVDPLDRQPQHF	TGTGCCAGCAGCGTAGACCCTTTGGACAGGCAGCCCCAGCATTTT
TRBV5-4	TRBJ2-7	.	.	CASSFPGTPSYEQYF	TGTGCCAGCAGCTTTCCCGGGACTCCCTCCTACGAGCAGTACTTC
TRBV7-2	TRBJ1-1	.	few	CASSSPDLRTEAFF	TGTGCCAGCAGCTCCCCGGACCTGCGGACTGAAGCTTTCTTT
TRBV5-1	TRBJ2-2	.	few	CASSQTGYTGELFF	TGCGCCAGCAGTCAGACCGGGTACACCGGGGAGCTGTTTTTT
TRBV5-4	TRBJ2-7	.	.	CASSGGGKSYEQYF	TGTGCCAGCAGCGGGGGCGGGAAGTCCTACGAGCAGTACTTC
TRBV19	TRBJ2-3	.	.	CASGLKGPTDTQYF	TGTGCCAGTGGACTTAAGGGACCCACAGATACGCAGTATTTT
TRBV18	TRBJ1-3	.	once	CASSQGGPGNTIYF	TGTGCCAGCTCACAAGGGGGGCCAGGAAACACCATATATTTT
TRBV6-6	TRBJ2-5	.	.	CASSSHQETQYF	TGTGCCAGCAGTTCCCATCAAGAGACCCAGTACTTC
TRBV9	TRBJ2-3	TRBD2	.	CASSPGTSGGVADTQYF	TGTGCCAGCAGCCCCGGGACTAGCGGGGGGGTAGCAGATACGCAGTATTTT
TRBV30	TRBJ2-1	.	.	CAWSVGRTQSLEQFF	TGTGCCTGGAGTGTCGGAAGGACTCAGTCGTTGGAGCAGTTCTTC
TRBV25-1	TRBJ1-2	.	.	CASSEYSHYGYTF	TGTGCCAGCAGTGAATATTCCCACTATGGCTACACCTTC
TRBV19	TRBJ2-3	.	few	CATQLTRRGVTDTQYF	TGTGCCACACAGCTAACTAGGCGAGGGGTCACAGATACGCAGTATTTT
TRBV7-7	TRBJ2-5	TRBD2	once	CASSVSGGQETQYF	TGTGCTAGCAGTGTTAGCGGGGGGCAAGAGACCCAGTACTTC
TRBV27	TRBJ2-1	.	once	CASSLSRQPLGGNEQFF	TGTGCCAGCAGTTTATCGCGGCAGCCCTTAGGGGGCAATGAGCAGTTCTTC
TRBV7-2	TRBJ2-5	TRBD2	.	CASRGLAGGETQYF	TGTGCCAGCAGAGGACTAGCGGGAGGCGAGACCCAGTACTTC
TRBV7-3	TRBJ1-1	TRBD1	.	CASSPGQGLNTEAFF	TGTGCCAGCAGTCCAGGACAGGGCTTGAACACTGAAGCTTTCTTT
TRBV30	TRBJ2-1	TRBD1	.	CAFRDRVVNEQFF	TGTGCCTTCCGGGACAGGGTGGTCAATGAGCAGTTCTTC
TRBV5-1	TRBJ2-5	TRBD1	.	CASSPRTGSYQETQYF	TGCGCCAGCAGCCCAAGGACAGGGTCGTACCAAGAGACCCAGTACTTC
TRBV10-3	TRBJ1-2	.	.	CAISELSNYGYTF	TGTGCCATCAGTGAGTTATCTAACTATGGCTACACCTTC
TRBV30	TRBJ1-5	.	.	CAWSHRENQPQHF	TGTGCCTGGAGTCACAGGGAAAATCAGCCCCAGCATTTT
TRBV6-5	TRBJ2-5	.	.	CASRTTRVGETQYF	TGTGCCAGCAGAACAACTAGGGTCGGGGAGACCCAGTACTTC
TRBV5-1	TRBJ2-7	.	.	CASSQRHAGYEQYF	TGCGCCAGCAGTCAGCGGCACGCAGGATACGAGCAGTACTTC
TRBV19	TRBJ2-2	TRBD2	.	CASSPTRVSGSTGELFF	TGTGCCAGTAGCCCTACCCGGGTCAGCGGGAGCACCGGGGAGCTGTTTTTT
TRBV15	TRBJ2-1	TRBD2	.	CATSRALGLAVSNEQFF	TGTGCCACCAGCAGAGCTCTAGGACTAGCAGTATCCAATGAGCAGTTCTTC